Listed below are T cell receptor beta chains from one sample, sequenced in a study of blood T cell repertoires in COVID-19. Profiled with immunoSEQ multiplex PCR; TCRdb holds only in-frame clones, not every one. The table records about 250,000 clones, around 84% of them present only once. Source material: PBMCs or T cells enriched from blood (not recorded which). The receptors come from a woman aged 45-65 years who had been exposed to COVID-19. Both conserved end residues are part of each CDR3. A D gene is named only where the DNA matches it firmly.

CATSAHKETQYF | TRBJ2-5 | TRBV24-1 | .
CASSWYGAGDYEQYF | TRBJ2-7 | TRBV11-2 | TRBD2
CASSAVTGTVNEKLFF | TRBJ1-4 | TRBV19 | TRBD1
CASSWDLSGTEAFF | TRBJ1-1 | TRBV3-1/TRBV3-2 | .
CASRDLTNEKLFF | TRBJ1-4 | TRBV6-5 | .
CASSQGASAPDTQYF | TRBJ2-3 | TRBV25-1 | TRBD1
CASRGQGVWGYTF | TRBJ1-2 | TRBV6-5 | TRBD1
CASSPEVGEQFF | TRBJ2-1 | TRBV7-3 | .
CASSQGDRAEFYGYTF | TRBJ1-2 | TRBV14 | TRBD1
CASSTSGTERYF | TRBJ2-7 | TRBV19 | TRBD1
CASSEGTSGYQETQYF | TRBJ2-5 | TRBV2 | TRBD2
CASREGYRTQYF | TRBJ2-5 | TRBV12-2 | .
CATPTGQSTDTQYF | TRBJ2-3 | TRBV19 | .
CSAQGSGGAGFF | TRBJ2-1 | TRBV29-1 | TRBD2
CASSLGSWGHTGELFF | TRBJ2-2 | TRBV11-1 | .
CASSRQSYEQYF | TRBJ2-7 | TRBV2 | .
CASSQGPGEVYGYTF | TRBJ1-2 | TRBV3-1/TRBV3-2 | .
CASSLSLPGLTGELFF | TRBJ2-2 | TRBV7-6 | .
CASSDGVGGWGETQYF | TRBJ2-5 | TRBV6-1 | .
CASSSASGGATGTEQYF | TRBJ2-3 | TRBV7-2 | TRBD2
CASSPGTGAAFF | TRBJ1-1 | TRBV5-1 | TRBD1
CSVELLAGLGNEQFF | TRBJ2-1 | TRBV29-1 | TRBD2
CASSQDEAGGPSGEQYF | TRBJ2-7 | TRBV4-2 | TRBD2
CASSLARTGTNEKLFF | TRBJ1-4 | TRBV7-2 | TRBD1
CASSPRSGGGLYNEQFF | TRBJ2-1 | TRBV5-1 | TRBD2
CASSLFVGDTEAFF | TRBJ1-1 | TRBV6-5 | .
CATSATGRFLTDTQYF | TRBJ2-3 | TRBV24-1 | .
CASSHRDSAYEQYF | TRBJ2-7 | TRBV23-1 | TRBD1